The rows below give T cell receptor beta chains drawn from one sample of a study of long-term antiretroviral therapy in people with HIV. Using immunoSEQ multiplex PCR, the repertoire was profiled, and TCRdb retains in-frame clones only, with some absent. Here the sample spans under 30,000 clones, approximately 95% being singletons. Source: unsorted PBMCs, taken 5.3 years after starting antiretroviral therapy. These receptor sequences come from a man aged 45-60 years with HIV. Both conserved end residues are trimmed from each CDR3. A D gene is named only where the DNA matches it firmly. Clone size is not always given. Where it is, it says once, few, many or a class for expanded clones.

TRBD2 . TRBV4-1 ASSQGSGGAYNEQF
. . TRBV19 ASSILGTSDEQF
TRBD1 . TRBV6-6 ASSYSARGSNEQY
. . TRBV5-4 ASSLGDGSTDTQY
. . TRBV6-5 ASSYSSSYGYT
. few TRBV27 ASSSNQMYEQY
. few TRBV18 ASSPATGHEQY
. once TRBV19 ASSRLTDNYGYT
TRBD1 . TRBV9 ASSVGGQGRNIQY
. few TRBV2 AITGTLYNEQF
TRBD2 once TRBV4-2 ASSQDRTSGTGELF
. . TRBV6-6 ASKGGNNSPLH
. . TRBV28 ASSPYGGFYNSPLH
TRBD1 . TRBV18 ASSPNRGSTNEKLF
. . TRBV10-3 AISGGLSGVSTGELF
TRBD1 . TRBV29-1 SVHPGRTGGKDEQF
TRBD2 . TRBV5-6 ASSLFGSGGTTYEQY
. once TRBV13 ASTSGDMNTEAF
. . TRBV12-2 ASRHGQGEAF
. . TRBV9 ASSGYGSNTEAF
TRBD1 . TRBV19 ASSVLTGGRNTEAF
. . TRBV28 ASSLSDFSSSYEQY
TRBD1 . TRBV5-4 ASSPGTGPNQPQH
. . TRBV7-8 ASSLAKNYGYT
TRBD2 once TRBV7-6 ASSLFGTSGTDTQY
TRBD2 . TRBV11-3 ASSLEKGLAGTGELF
. . TRBV7-9 ASSVQGSSYEQY
. . TRBV4-3 ASSQDHRDGGYT
. . TRBV11-2 ASSLDFRQWDEKLF
TRBD1 . TRBV5-1 ASTIGGTANYGYT
. . TRBV5-1 ASSPDINTGELF
. . TRBV27 ASSLSIYTDNEQF
TRBD1 . TRBV6-5 ASSRTGANTGELF
. . TRBV7-9 ASSFLLNEKLF
TRBD1 . TRBV27 ASSSDRGQRYGYT
. . TRBV4-1 ASSQFGGGAGTDTQY
. . TRBV19 ASSIAASTGELF
TRBD2 . TRBV9 ASSVEGLAGGPASNEQF
TRBD2 . TRBV11-2 ASSQSGGTDTQY
TRBD1 . TRBV19 ASSLRTGNNSPLH
TRBD1 . TRBV27 ASSFQNQGALVPRSYEQY
TRBD2 few TRBV4-3 ASSQREGGYNEQF
. . TRBV7-2 ASSPRTVNSPLH
. . TRBV19 ASSIRLPRDGYT
. once TRBV5-1 ASSLGVSGELF
. once TRBV29-1 SASGAGSEKLF
TRBD1 few TRBV6-1 ASWTGSSYNSPLH
. . TRBV28 ASSSGGSLYEQY
. once TRBV13 ASSLVAATGELF
. . TRBV6-6 ASSSFDEQY
. . TRBV5-1 ASSFEGGPRTQY
. . TRBV6-5 ATGFTRTEAF